This is a list of T cell receptor beta chains from one sample in a study of blood T cell repertoires in COVID-19. The method was immunoSEQ multiplex PCR; TCRdb's version includes in-frame clones alone and lacks a portion of them. The sample contains fewer than 200,000 clones, roughly 87% of which appear only once. The source material was peripheral blood. These receptors came from a woman in her 70s with COVID-19, enrolled during active disease. CDR3s include the opening cysteine and the closing phenylalanine or tryptophan. The D gene is left open where the match is weak. A row's size may be missing; if present it is once, few, many or a size class.

d_call: NA
j_call: TRBJ2-5
cdr3_length: 15
v_call: TRBV3-1/TRBV3-2
clone_size: NA
cdr3_nt: TGTGCCAGCAGTTCCGGGACTCGCCCCGTGGAGACCCAGTACTTC
cdr3_aa: CASSSGTRPVETQYF

d_call: NA
j_call: TRBJ2-3
cdr3_length: 14
v_call: TRBV19
clone_size: NA
cdr3_nt: TGTGCCAGTAGTATGTGGGGAGTGACAGATACGCAGTATTTT
cdr3_aa: CASSMWGVTDTQYF

d_call: TRBD2
j_call: TRBJ2-2
cdr3_length: 12
v_call: TRBV5-4
clone_size: NA
cdr3_nt: TGTGCCAGCAGCTTGTGGCCGGGAGGCCAAGTTTTT
cdr3_aa: CASSLWPGGQVF

d_call: NA
j_call: TRBJ2-1
cdr3_length: 15
v_call: TRBV18
clone_size: NA
cdr3_nt: TGTGCCAGCTCCGAGTCTAGAATCGTTCGGGATGAGCAGTTCTTC
cdr3_aa: CASSESRIVRDEQFF

d_call: TRBD2
j_call: TRBJ2-1
cdr3_length: 17
v_call: TRBV11-3
clone_size: NA
cdr3_nt: TGTGCCAGCAGCTTATATGGGCTAGCGGGAGGTATTAATGAGCAGTTCTTC
cdr3_aa: CASSLYGLAGGINEQFF

d_call: TRBD2
j_call: TRBJ2-1
cdr3_length: 16
v_call: TRBV19
clone_size: NA
cdr3_nt: TGTGCCAGTAGTGGCCCGCCTAGCGGGAGGATATTTGAGCAGTTCTTC
cdr3_aa: CASSGPPSGRIFEQFF

d_call: TRBD2
j_call: TRBJ2-1
cdr3_length: 16
v_call: TRBV4-3
clone_size: NA
cdr3_nt: TGCGCCAGCAGCCCCCGCCTAGCGGGGCTCTACAATGAGCAGTTCTTC
cdr3_aa: CASSPRLAGLYNEQFF

d_call: TRBD1
j_call: TRBJ1-2
cdr3_length: 16
v_call: TRBV5-4
clone_size: NA
cdr3_nt: TGTGCCAGCAGGCCGCAGGGGGCCCCCACTAGGTATGGCTACACCTTC
cdr3_aa: CASRPQGAPTRYGYTF

d_call: NA
j_call: TRBJ2-7
cdr3_length: 9
v_call: TRBV27
clone_size: NA
cdr3_nt: TGTGCCAGCTCGGAGGGAAAGTACTTC
cdr3_aa: CASSEGKYF

d_call: NA
j_call: TRBJ1-1
cdr3_length: 14
v_call: TRBV28
clone_size: NA
cdr3_nt: TGTGCCAGCACCCCCTCGACACTGAACACTGAAGCTTTCTTT
cdr3_aa: CASTPSTLNTEAFF

d_call: TRBD1
j_call: TRBJ1-1
cdr3_length: 14
v_call: TRBV5-4
clone_size: NA
cdr3_nt: TGTGCCAGCAGCTTAGGGACAGGGGGCACTGAAGCTTTCTTT
cdr3_aa: CASSLGTGGTEAFF

d_call: TRBD2
j_call: TRBJ2-7
cdr3_length: 15
v_call: TRBV6-5
clone_size: NA
cdr3_nt: TGTGCCAGCAGTTTATCCGGGACTAGGCCCTACGAGCAGTACTTC
cdr3_aa: CASSLSGTRPYEQYF

d_call: TRBD2
j_call: TRBJ2-1
cdr3_length: 16
v_call: TRBV7-8
clone_size: few
cdr3_nt: TGTGCCAGCAGTACTAGCGGGTTGAGCTCCTACAATGAGCAGTTCTTC
cdr3_aa: CASSTSGLSSYNEQFF

d_call: TRBD2
j_call: TRBJ2-3
cdr3_length: 14
v_call: TRBV3-1/TRBV3-2
clone_size: NA
cdr3_nt: TGTGCCAGCAGCCAAAGCGGGAGATTGGATACGCAGTATTTT
cdr3_aa: CASSQSGRLDTQYF

d_call: NA
j_call: TRBJ1-5
cdr3_length: 16
v_call: TRBV27
clone_size: NA
cdr3_nt: TGTGCCAGCAGTTTCGGGGGGGGCGGTAGCAATCAGCCCCAGCATTTT
cdr3_aa: CASSFGGGGSNQPQHF

d_call: NA
j_call: TRBJ2-1
cdr3_length: 16
v_call: TRBV3-1/TRBV3-2
clone_size: once
cdr3_nt: TGTGCCAGCAGCCAGCACAGCGGAGAACCCTACAATGAGCAGTTCTTC
cdr3_aa: CASSQHSGEPYNEQFF

d_call: TRBD1
j_call: TRBJ1-4
cdr3_length: 15
v_call: TRBV28
clone_size: NA
cdr3_nt: TGTGCCAGCAGTTTTTACAGGGGAACTAATGAAAAACTGTTTTTT
cdr3_aa: CASSFYRGTNEKLFF

d_call: NA
j_call: TRBJ2-1
cdr3_length: 15
v_call: TRBV9
clone_size: NA
cdr3_nt: TGTGCCAGCAGCGTAGATGAGGGCTCCTACAATGAGCAGTTCTTC
cdr3_aa: CASSVDEGSYNEQFF

d_call: NA
j_call: TRBJ2-7
cdr3_length: 19
v_call: TRBV27
clone_size: NA
cdr3_nt: TGTGCCAGCAGTTTTCGTAGGGGCATCCCCACTGACAGCTCCTACGAGCAGTACTTC
cdr3_aa: CASSFRRGIPTDSSYEQYF

d_call: NA
j_call: TRBJ1-5
cdr3_length: 14
v_call: TRBV18
clone_size: NA
cdr3_nt: TGTGCCAGCTCACCGAACAGGGGCAATCAGCCCCAGCATTTT
cdr3_aa: CASSPNRGNQPQHF

d_call: NA
j_call: TRBJ2-2
cdr3_length: 15
v_call: TRBV6-5
clone_size: NA
cdr3_nt: TGTGCCAGCAGGGGACTAACAGGGGGCACCGGGGAGCTGTTTTTT
cdr3_aa: CASRGLTGGTGELFF

d_call: TRBD1
j_call: TRBJ1-1
cdr3_length: 14
v_call: TRBV18
clone_size: few
cdr3_nt: TGTGCCAGCTCTCAAACTATGGGACAGGGTGAAGCTTTCTTT
cdr3_aa: CASSQTMGQGEAFF

d_call: TRBD2
j_call: TRBJ2-1
cdr3_length: 17
v_call: TRBV7-2
clone_size: NA
cdr3_nt: TGTGCCAGCAGCCTCGAACCGACTAAGCGGGGCTACAATGAGCAGTTCTTC
cdr3_aa: CASSLEPTKRGYNEQFF

d_call: NA
j_call: TRBJ2-7
cdr3_length: 14
v_call: TRBV20-1
clone_size: NA
cdr3_nt: TGCAGTGCTAGTTTCACGGGAGAACGGTACGAGCAGTACTTC
cdr3_aa: CSASFTGERYEQYF

d_call: NA
j_call: TRBJ2-3
cdr3_length: 15
v_call: TRBV3-1/TRBV3-2
clone_size: once
cdr3_nt: TGTGCCAGCAGCCAAGGAGGAAGATACACAGATACGCAGTATTTT
cdr3_aa: CASSQGGRYTDTQYF

d_call: TRBD1
j_call: TRBJ1-1
cdr3_length: 13
v_call: TRBV6-5
clone_size: NA
cdr3_nt: TGTGCCAGCAGACGACAGGGTAGCACTGAAGCTTTCTTT
cdr3_aa: CASRRQGSTEAFF

d_call: NA
j_call: TRBJ2-7
cdr3_length: 14
v_call: TRBV7-2
clone_size: NA
cdr3_nt: TGTGCCAGCAGCCTCGGGGGTTGGGCCTACGAGCAGTACTTC
cdr3_aa: CASSLGGWAYEQYF

d_call: TRBD1
j_call: TRBJ1-1
cdr3_length: 14
v_call: TRBV7-9
clone_size: NA
cdr3_nt: TGTGCCAGCAGCTCGACAGGGAGTGTTGCCGAAGCTTTCTTT
cdr3_aa: CASSSTGSVAEAFF

d_call: NA
j_call: TRBJ2-5
cdr3_length: 13
v_call: TRBV7-9
clone_size: once
cdr3_nt: TGTGCCAGCAGCTTAGGGACGGGGGAGACCCAGTACTTC
cdr3_aa: CASSLGTGETQYF

d_call: TRBD2
j_call: TRBJ2-7
cdr3_length: 15
v_call: TRBV19
clone_size: NA
cdr3_nt: TGTGCCAGTAGTAGCCAGCGGGAGAGTGTATACGAGCAGTACTTC
cdr3_aa: CASSSQRESVYEQYF

d_call: NA
j_call: TRBJ2-4
cdr3_length: 16
v_call: TRBV15
clone_size: NA
cdr3_nt: TGTGCCACCAGCAGAGATCGGGGACAAGGAAAAAACATTCAGTACTTC
cdr3_aa: CATSRDRGQGKNIQYF

d_call: NA
j_call: TRBJ2-1
cdr3_length: 15
v_call: TRBV7-8
clone_size: NA
cdr3_nt: TGTGCCAGCACCATAAGGGCAGGGATCTACAATGAGCAGTTCTTC
cdr3_aa: CASTIRAGIYNEQFF

d_call: NA
j_call: TRBJ2-2
cdr3_length: 15
v_call: TRBV5-1
clone_size: NA
cdr3_nt: TGCGCCAGCAGCTTGGAACAGGGTGGTGGCGGGGAGCTGTTTTTT
cdr3_aa: CASSLEQGGGGELFF

d_call: TRBD2
j_call: TRBJ2-3
cdr3_length: 17
v_call: TRBV7-2
clone_size: NA
cdr3_nt: TGTGCCAGCAGCTTAGCGCTAAGGACTAGCGGGGCAGATACGCAGTATTTT
cdr3_aa: CASSLALRTSGADTQYF

d_call: NA
j_call: TRBJ2-3
cdr3_length: 14
v_call: TRBV5-1
clone_size: NA
cdr3_nt: TGCGCCAGCAGCTTTTCCCGGGGCACAGATACGCAGTATTTT
cdr3_aa: CASSFSRGTDTQYF

d_call: NA
j_call: TRBJ2-5
cdr3_length: 11
v_call: TRBV11-2
clone_size: NA
cdr3_nt: TGTGCCAGCTTAGTTCAAGAGACCCAGTACTTC
cdr3_aa: CASLVQETQYF

d_call: TRBD2
j_call: TRBJ2-1
cdr3_length: 14
v_call: TRBV5-1
clone_size: NA
cdr3_nt: TGCGCCAGCAGTAGCACGGGAGGGTCTAATGAGCAGTTCTTC
cdr3_aa: CASSSTGGSNEQFF

d_call: NA
j_call: TRBJ2-7
cdr3_length: 13
v_call: TRBV5-4
clone_size: NA
cdr3_nt: TGTGCCAGCAGCTATATAGGGAGCTACGAGCAGTACTTC
cdr3_aa: CASSYIGSYEQYF

d_call: NA
j_call: TRBJ1-2
cdr3_length: 11
v_call: TRBV28
clone_size: NA
cdr3_nt: TGTGCCATAAGGGGGAAGGATGGCTACACCTTC
cdr3_aa: CAIRGKDGYTF

d_call: NA
j_call: TRBJ1-3
cdr3_length: 17
v_call: TRBV7-2
clone_size: once
cdr3_nt: TGTGCCAGCAGCTTCCGGGGTCCGTCGGGCTCTGGAAACACCATATATTTT
cdr3_aa: CASSFRGPSGSGNTIYF

d_call: NA
j_call: TRBJ2-5
cdr3_length: 16
v_call: TRBV27
clone_size: NA
cdr3_nt: TGTGCCAGCAGTTCCTCTTATGTTGGGGCGGAAGAGACCCAGTACTTC
cdr3_aa: CASSSSYVGAEETQYF

d_call: TRBD2
j_call: TRBJ2-1
cdr3_length: 15
v_call: TRBV11-2
clone_size: NA
cdr3_nt: TGTGCCAGCAGTACGTCTAGCGGGACCTACAATGAGCAGTTCTTC
cdr3_aa: CASSTSSGTYNEQFF